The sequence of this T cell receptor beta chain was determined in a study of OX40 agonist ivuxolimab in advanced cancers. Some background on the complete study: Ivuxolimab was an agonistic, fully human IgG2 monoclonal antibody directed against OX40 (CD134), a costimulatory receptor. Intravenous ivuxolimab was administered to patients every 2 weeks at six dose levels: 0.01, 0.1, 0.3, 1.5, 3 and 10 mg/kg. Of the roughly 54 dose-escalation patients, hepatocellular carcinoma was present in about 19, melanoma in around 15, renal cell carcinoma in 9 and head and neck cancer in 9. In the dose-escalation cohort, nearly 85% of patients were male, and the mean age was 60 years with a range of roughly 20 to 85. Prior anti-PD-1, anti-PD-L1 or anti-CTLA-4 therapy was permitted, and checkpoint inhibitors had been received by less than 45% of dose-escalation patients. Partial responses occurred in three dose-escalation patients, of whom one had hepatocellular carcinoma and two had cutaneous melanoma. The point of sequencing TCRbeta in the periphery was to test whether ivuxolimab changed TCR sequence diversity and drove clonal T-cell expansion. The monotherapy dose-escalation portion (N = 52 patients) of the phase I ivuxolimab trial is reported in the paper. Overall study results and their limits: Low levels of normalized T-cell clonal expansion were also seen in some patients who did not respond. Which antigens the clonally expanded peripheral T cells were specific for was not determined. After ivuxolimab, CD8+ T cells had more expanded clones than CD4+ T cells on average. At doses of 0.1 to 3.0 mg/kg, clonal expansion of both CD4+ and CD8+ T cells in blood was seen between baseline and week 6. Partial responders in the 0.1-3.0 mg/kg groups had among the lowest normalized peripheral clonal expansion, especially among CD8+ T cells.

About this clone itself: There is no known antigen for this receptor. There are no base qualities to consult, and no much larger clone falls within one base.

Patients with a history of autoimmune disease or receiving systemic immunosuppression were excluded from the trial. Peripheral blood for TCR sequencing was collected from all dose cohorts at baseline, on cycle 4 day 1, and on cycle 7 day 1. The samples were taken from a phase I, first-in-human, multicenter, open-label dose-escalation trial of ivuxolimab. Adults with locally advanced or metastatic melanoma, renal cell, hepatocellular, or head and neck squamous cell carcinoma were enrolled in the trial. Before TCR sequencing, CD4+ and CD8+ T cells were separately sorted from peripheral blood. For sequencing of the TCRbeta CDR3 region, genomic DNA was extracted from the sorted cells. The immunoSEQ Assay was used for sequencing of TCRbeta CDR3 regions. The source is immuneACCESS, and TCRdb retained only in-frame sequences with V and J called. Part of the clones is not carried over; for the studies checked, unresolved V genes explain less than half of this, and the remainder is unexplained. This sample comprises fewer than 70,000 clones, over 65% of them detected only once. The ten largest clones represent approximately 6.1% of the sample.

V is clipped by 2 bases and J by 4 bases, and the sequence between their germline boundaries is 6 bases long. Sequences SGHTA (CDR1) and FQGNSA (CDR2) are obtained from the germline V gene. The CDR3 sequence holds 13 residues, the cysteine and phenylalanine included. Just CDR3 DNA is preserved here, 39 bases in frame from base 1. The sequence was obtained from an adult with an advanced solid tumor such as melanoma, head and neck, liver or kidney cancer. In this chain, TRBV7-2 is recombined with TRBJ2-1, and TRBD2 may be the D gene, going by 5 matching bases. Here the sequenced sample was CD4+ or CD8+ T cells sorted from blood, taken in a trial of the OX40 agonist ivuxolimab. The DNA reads TGTGCCAGCAGCTTAACGGGATACAATGAGCAGTTCTTC. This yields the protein CASSLTGYNEQFF.